These T cell receptor beta chains were read from a single sample in a study of blood T cell repertoires in COVID-19. The protocol was immunoSEQ multiplex PCR, while the TCRdb copy is restricted to in-frame clones and leaves out a portion. The sample yields approximately 250,000 clones, about 85% seen once. Material: peripheral blood. These receptors all stem from a man aged 18 to 30 with active or convalescent COVID-19. CDR3s include the opening cysteine and the closing phenylalanine or tryptophan. Each record gives: J gene, clone size, D gene, V gene, CDR3 DNA, CDR3 protein. D genes are given only for firm matches. Size tells how often a clone was seen (once, few, many) or the class of an expanded clone, and some rows leave it out.

J gene: TRBJ2-3; clone size: .; D gene: TRBD2; V gene: TRBV6-6; CDR3 DNA: TGTGCCAGCGGGACTAGCGACACAGATACGCAGTATTTT; CDR3 protein: CASGTSDTDTQYF
J gene: TRBJ2-7; clone size: .; D gene: TRBD1; V gene: TRBV28; CDR3 DNA: TGTGCCAGCAGTTTCCGCGCGCGGCGGGGACAGGCTAAGGGGGCAAGCTCCTACGAGCAGTACTTC; CDR3 protein: CASSFRARRGQAKGASSYEQYF
J gene: TRBJ1-1; clone size: .; D gene: .; V gene: TRBV6-5; CDR3 DNA: TGTGCCAGCAGAGCCACCGGGACATTTCACACTGAAGCTTTCTTT; CDR3 protein: CASRATGTFHTEAFF
J gene: TRBJ1-2; clone size: .; D gene: .; V gene: TRBV6-1; CDR3 DNA: TGTGCCAGCAGTGAAACGGGAAGTTCCATCTATGGCTACACCTTC; CDR3 protein: CASSETGSSIYGYTF
J gene: TRBJ2-7; clone size: .; D gene: .; V gene: TRBV6-1; CDR3 DNA: TGTGCCAGCAGTGCCGCCCTCCTATCGGGGGGCGTCTACGAGCAGTACTTC; CDR3 protein: CASSAALLSGGVYEQYF
J gene: TRBJ2-3; clone size: .; D gene: .; V gene: TRBV6-5; CDR3 DNA: TGTGCCAGCACAAGACTTTACACAGATACGCAGTATTTT; CDR3 protein: CASTRLYTDTQYF
J gene: TRBJ1-1; clone size: .; D gene: .; V gene: TRBV29-1; CDR3 DNA: TGCAGCGCCCGGGACACTGAAGCTTTCTTT; CDR3 protein: CSARDTEAFF
J gene: TRBJ2-7; clone size: .; D gene: .; V gene: TRBV6-5; CDR3 DNA: TGTGCCAGCAGTTACGGGGCAGGGGACTACGAGCAGTACTTC; CDR3 protein: CASSYGAGDYEQYF
J gene: TRBJ1-1; clone size: .; D gene: TRBD1; V gene: TRBV28; CDR3 DNA: TGTGCCAGCAGACTCCAGGGGGCGCGTACTGAAGCTTTCTTT; CDR3 protein: CASRLQGARTEAFF
J gene: TRBJ1-2; clone size: .; D gene: .; V gene: TRBV3-1/TRBV3-2; CDR3 DNA: TGTGCCAGCAGCCAAGAGGGGGCAAACAACTATGGCTACACCTTC; CDR3 protein: CASSQEGANNYGYTF
J gene: TRBJ1-4; clone size: .; D gene: TRBD1; V gene: TRBV28; CDR3 DNA: TGTGCCAGCCGTACAGGGGGCCAAACTAATGAAAAACTGTTTTTT; CDR3 protein: CASRTGGQTNEKLFF
J gene: TRBJ2-3; clone size: once; D gene: .; V gene: TRBV6-5; CDR3 DNA: TGTGCCAGCAGTTACTCGAGTCCGGGACTCACAGATACGCAGTATTTT; CDR3 protein: CASSYSSPGLTDTQYF
J gene: TRBJ1-5; clone size: .; D gene: .; V gene: TRBV2; CDR3 DNA: TGTGCCAGCAAGCCGGCGGGGCAGCCCCAGCATTTT; CDR3 protein: CASKPAGQPQHF
J gene: TRBJ2-5; clone size: .; D gene: .; V gene: TRBV18; CDR3 DNA: TGTGCCAGCTCAGTAAGCGGTAGCGGACAAGAGACCCAGTACTTC; CDR3 protein: CASSVSGSGQETQYF
J gene: TRBJ2-6; clone size: .; D gene: .; V gene: TRBV19; CDR3 DNA: TGTGCCATCAGCAGGGGGGCTGGGGCCAACGTCCTGACTTTC; CDR3 protein: CAISRGAGANVLTF
J gene: TRBJ2-1; clone size: .; D gene: .; V gene: TRBV10-3; CDR3 DNA: TGTGCCATCAGTGAATCCAGGGTGGGGTACAATGAGCAGTTCTTC; CDR3 protein: CAISESRVGYNEQFF
J gene: TRBJ1-3; clone size: .; D gene: TRBD1; V gene: TRBV2; CDR3 DNA: TGTGCCAGCAGTGAGTTCAGGGGGGCCGGAAACACCATATATTTT; CDR3 protein: CASSEFRGAGNTIYF
J gene: TRBJ2-7; clone size: once; D gene: TRBD2; V gene: TRBV14; CDR3 DNA: TGTGCCAGCAGCCAACCGGGACTATCCTACGAGCAGTACTTC; CDR3 protein: CASSQPGLSYEQYF
J gene: TRBJ2-4; clone size: .; D gene: .; V gene: TRBV6-5; CDR3 DNA: TGTGCCAGCAGCTCATTACGGACAGCGGAAAACATTCAGTACTTC; CDR3 protein: CASSSLRTAENIQYF
J gene: TRBJ1-5; clone size: .; D gene: TRBD1; V gene: TRBV27; CDR3 DNA: TGTGCCAGCAGCCTAACAGGGGGCGCGGGTCAGCCCCAGCATTTT; CDR3 protein: CASSLTGGAGQPQHF
J gene: TRBJ2-7; clone size: .; D gene: TRBD1; V gene: TRBV6-5; CDR3 DNA: TGTGCCAGCAGTCCGACAGGGGCCTACGAGCAGTACTTC; CDR3 protein: CASSPTGAYEQYF
J gene: TRBJ2-2; clone size: .; D gene: TRBD1; V gene: TRBV5-8; CDR3 DNA: TGTGCCAGCGGAAACAGGGGAAGGACCGGGGAGCTGTTTTTT; CDR3 protein: CASGNRGRTGELFF
J gene: TRBJ2-7; clone size: .; D gene: .; V gene: TRBV6-6; CDR3 DNA: TGTGCCAGCAGTTACTCGAAGGCGGGGAGTTCCTACGAGCAGTACTTC; CDR3 protein: CASSYSKAGSSYEQYF
J gene: TRBJ2-3; clone size: once; D gene: TRBD2; V gene: TRBV6-4; CDR3 DNA: TGTGCCAGCAGTGACTCGACCTGGGTCGACGGTTCCAGGACTAGCGGCTACACAGATACGCAGTATTTT; CDR3 protein: CASSDSTWVDGSRTSGYTDTQYF
J gene: TRBJ1-5; clone size: few; D gene: .; V gene: TRBV6-1; CDR3 DNA: TGTGCCAGCAGTGAATATGAGGCCCGGCAGCCCCAGCATTTT; CDR3 protein: CASSEYEARQPQHF
J gene: TRBJ2-5; clone size: .; D gene: TRBD2; V gene: TRBV5-1; CDR3 DNA: TGCGCCAGCAGCCAAATCGAGGGACTAGTTGACGAGACCCAGTACTTC; CDR3 protein: CASSQIEGLVDETQYF
J gene: TRBJ2-4; clone size: .; D gene: .; V gene: TRBV12-2; CDR3 DNA: TGTGCAAGTCGCTTATTAGTTACGGCCAGGCTAGCCAAAAACATTCAGTACTTC; CDR3 protein: CASRLLVTARLAKNIQYF
J gene: TRBJ1-5; clone size: .; D gene: .; V gene: TRBV6-6; CDR3 DNA: TGTGCCAGCAGTTTCGACAGTGGCAATCAGCCCCAGCATTTT; CDR3 protein: CASSFDSGNQPQHF
J gene: TRBJ2-2; clone size: .; D gene: .; V gene: TRBV27; CDR3 DNA: TGTGCCAGCAGTTTATCCAGATACACCGGGGAGCTGTTTTTT; CDR3 protein: CASSLSRYTGELFF
J gene: TRBJ2-5; clone size: once; D gene: .; V gene: TRBV5-1; CDR3 DNA: TGCGCCAGCAGCCCCTTTCTCCAGACTGTACAAGAGACCCAGTACTTC; CDR3 protein: CASSPFLQTVQETQYF
J gene: TRBJ2-3; clone size: .; D gene: TRBD2; V gene: TRBV29-1; CDR3 DNA: TGCAGCTTCACTAGCGGAGGGGACACAGATACGCAGTATTTT; CDR3 protein: CSFTSGGDTDTQYF
J gene: TRBJ1-4; clone size: once; D gene: .; V gene: TRBV28; CDR3 DNA: TGTGCCAGCAAAAGACAACTTAATGAAAAACTGTTTTTT; CDR3 protein: CASKRQLNEKLFF
J gene: TRBJ2-5; clone size: .; D gene: TRBD2; V gene: TRBV7-2; CDR3 DNA: TGTGCCAGCAGCTTAGCGGGGACTAGGCTTGAGACCCAGTACTTC; CDR3 protein: CASSLAGTRLETQYF